This T cell receptor beta chain emerged from a study of neurological immune-mediated disorders. The wider study: Relapsing-remitting patients made up about 90% of the roughly 34 multiple sclerosis patients, and secondary progressive patients made up 3.

The germline V and J ends were trimmed by 5 bases and 7 bases, with 17 bases remaining between them. The CDR3 has 14 residues. Ten or more counts support this clonotype. The cDNA was synthesized by 5'RACE incorporating 10-nucleotide random UMIs. TCRdb processed the 5' RACE reads anew with MiXCR; each CDR3 protein has one entry. The sample includes roughly 60,000 distinct CDR3 sequences, 3.5% to 4.5% seen only once; the top ten take under 2.5%. The V gene is TRBV12-3 or TRBV12-4, the J gene TRBJ1-2, with a weak D call TRBD1 (5 bases). The TCR was taken from a woman aged 50 to 65 with multiple sclerosis. What was sequenced was PBMCs. The CDR3 here is CASSGPTGIAGYTF. The CDR3 DNA is TGTGCCAGCAGTGGCCCCACAGGTATAGCTGGCTACACCTTC.